The present TCR beta chain was sequenced within a study of T cells in Graves' hyperthyroidism and ophthalmopathy. CDR1 is SEHNR, CDR2 FQNEAQ, per germline (reference sequence). The CDR3 spans 14 residues. V shed 8 bases and J shed 5 bases, with 18 bases lying between them. Each diagnosis drew on symptoms, thyroxine, TRAb, thyroid ultrasound and orbital computed tomography findings. The TCR beta CDR3 regions underwent amplification using RNA transcripts as the source. The study used the HTBI primer set for a first-round RT-PCR of the TCR CDR3. TCRdb redid the calling of the multiplex PCR reads with MiXCR, one entry per CDR3 protein. The sample has 600,000 or so distinct CDR3 sequences, about half seen once. As for this clonotype: Its antigen is currently unknown.

The study, taken as a whole, reports: A 13 V-J signature model discriminated ophthalmopathy versus stable hyperthyroidism. Peripheral blood also featured most of the thyroid clonotypes expanded above 0.001.

The rearrangement links TRBV7-9 to TRBJ2-5; D is unclear. The sequence came from a woman between 18 and 30 years old with Graves' hyperthyroidism. What was sequenced was peripheral blood or thyroid tissue (not recorded which). The CDR3 protein is CASSPPPGDETQYF. Here the CDR3 DNA reads TGTGCCAGCTCACCACCGCCAGGTGACGAGACCCAGTACTTC. The full variable domain, its missing parts supplied by reference TRBV7-9 and TRBJ2-5, is DTGVSQNPRHKITKRGQNVTFRCDPISEHNRLYWYRQTLGQGPEFLTYFQNEAQLEKSRLLSDRFSAERPKGSFSTLEIQRTEQGDSAMYLCASSPPPGDETQYFGPGTRLLVL.